The 27 T cell receptor beta chains in this list originate from one sample, sequenced in a study of CD8+ T cells in alopecia areata. Once RNA had been extracted, it was reverse transcribed into cDNA to act as the sequencing template. The protocol was immunoSEQ multiplex PCR, while the TCRdb copy is restricted to in-frame clones and leaves out a portion. The sample lists about 120,000 clones, 35% to 40% occurring once. What was sequenced was CD4+ T cells sorted from blood. The origin of the receptors is a human donor with alopecia areata.

The V call is TRBV7-9, the J call TRBJ2-3; 10 bases agree with TRBD2. This CDR3 has 16 residues. CDR1 is SEHNR, CDR2 FQNEAQ, per germline (reference sequence). With V trimmed by 6 bases and J by 5 bases, 11 bases remained unmatched. CDR3 region: CASRPAWTSGLDTQYF. The CDR3 nucleotides read TGTGCCAGCAGACCCGCTTGGACTAGCGGACTAGATACGCAGTATTTT.

The chain is built from TRBV4-2 and TRBJ1-2; D ambiguous. Deletions cut 1 base from V and 4 bases from J, with 7 bases between. The length of the CDR3 is 13 residues. The germline gives CDR1 LGHNA, CDR2 YNFKEQ. CDR3 residues: CASSQGTVYGYTF. DNA for the CDR3: TGTGCCAGCAGCCAAGGGACGGTCTATGGCTACACCTTC.

The V gene is TRBV28, the J gene TRBJ2-7, with D perhaps matching TRBD2 (6 bases). V was pared by 8 bases and J by 6 bases, with 14 bases between. The CDR3 totals 12 residues. Germline V gene lookup returns CDR1 MDHEN and CDR2 SYDVKM. CDR3 DNA sequence: TGTGCCAGCGGGACTCCAAGGCTCGAGCAGTACTTC. Its protein is CASGTPRLEQYF.

The chain uses TRBV4-2 and TRBJ2-5, with 9 bases that match TRBD2. Trimming removed 1 base from V and 3 bases from J; junction bases left unmatched: 0. The CDR3 totals 14 residues. CDR1 and CDR2 (germline): LGHNA, YNFKEQ. This CDR3 is CASSQVAGEETQYF. In DNA form, the CDR3 reads TGTGCCAGCAGCCAAGTAGCGGGAGAAGAGACCCAGTACTTC.

This clone was counted between two and nine times. The chain joins TRBV2 to TRBJ2-5; D unclear. The ends were cut back, 6 bases at V and 2 bases at J, with 10 bases in the middle. The CDR3 is 13 amino acids. Germline lookup yields CDR1 SNHLY and CDR2 FYNNEI. CDR3 nucleotide sequence: TGTGCCAGCAGAGACTGGGCGCAAGAGACCCAGTACTTC. Its protein is CASRDWAQETQYF.

The chain couples TRBV29-1 to TRBJ2-2; D unclear. Trimming stripped 3 bases from V and 1 base from J, with 9 bases between. The CDR3 sequence is 14 residues long. Per germline, CDR1 SQVTM and CDR2 ANQGSEA. DNA for the CDR3: TGCAGCGTTGAGTCCTGGAGGAACACCGGGGAGCTGTTTTTT. The encoded protein is CSVESWRNTGELFF.

This chain joins TRBV5-1 and TRBJ2-7; D might be TRBD1 or TRBD2, each matching 6 bases. From germline, CDR1 is SGHRS and CDR2 YFSETQ. The CDR3 totals 12 residues. The ends were cut back, 4 bases at V and 6 bases at J, with 11 bases in the middle. The CDR3 nucleotides read TGCGCCAGCAGCCCGGAGGGGGTCGAGCAGTACTTC. Encoded protein: CASSPEGVEQYF.

Turning to this clone: An end of the junction does not agree with germline; a read error may underlie this. The chain is built from TRBV4-2 and TRBJ2-1; weak D call: TRBD1 (6 bases). Germline CDR1 reads LGHNA; CDR2 reads YNFKEQ. The CDR3 sequence is 17 residues long. The CDR3 DNA is TGTGCCAGCAGCGAAGATCAGGGGCTTAGCTCCTACAATGAGCAGTTCTTC. Translated: CASSEDQGLSSYNEQFF.

V is TRBV29-1 and J is TRBJ2-4; 7 positions agree with TRBD1. J lost 0 bases, V lost 6 bases, and 5 bases had no gene match. The CDR3 runs 14 residues. From germline, CDR1 is SQVTM and CDR2 ANQGSEA. The CDR3 here is CSVRDSRAKNIQYF. The CDR3 DNA is TGCAGCGTACGGGACAGCCGAGCCAAAAACATTCAGTACTTC.

This chain connects TRBV21-1 to TRBJ2-5; the table assigns TRBD1, which was not confirmed against the DNA. TRBV21-1 is a documented pseudogene. The CDR3 is made up of 14 amino acids. CDR3 region: CASSKAGAQETQYF. The CDR3 nucleotides are TGTGCCAGCAGCAAGGCAGGGGCACAAGAGACCCAGTACTTC.

The chain is built from TRBV29-1 and TRBJ2-7; D is uncertain. Germline lookup yields CDR1 SQVTM and CDR2 ANQGSEA. CDR3 length: 11 amino acids. The V end lost 6 bases, the J end lost 5 bases, and 11 bases lay between the germline ends. This chain's CDR3 is CSVAEFHEQYF. CDR3 sequence (DNA): TGCAGCGTAGCAGAATTCCACGAGCAGTACTTC.

This clone came up a few times. The chain joins TRBV29-1 to TRBJ2-1; no definite D call. The V and J ends lost 2 bases and 8 bases respectively, with 13 bases between them. The CDR3 has 13 amino acids. Germline CDR1 is SQVTM and CDR2 is ANQGSEA. DNA for the CDR3: TGCAGCGTTGAAATCGGGCCGATCGATGAGCAGTTCTTC. Protein sequence: CSVEIGPIDEQFF.

This clone was observed a handful of times. The CDR3 sequence is CSVGQGRYEQYF. CDR3 DNA sequence: TGCAGCGTTGGACAGGGGAGGTACGAGCAGTACTTC. The J gene is TRBJ2-7, the V gene TRBV29-1; 8 nucleotides match TRBD1. This CDR3 spans 12 amino acids. V shed 4 bases and J 4 bases; nucleotides not matched to a gene: 3. Germline loops: CDR1 SQVTM, CDR2 ANQGSEA.

This clone was seen a few times. This rearrangement joins TRBV29-1 to TRBJ2-3; 8 positions agree with TRBD2. CDR1 is SQVTM and CDR2 is ANQGSEA in the germline V gene. After removal of 8 bases from V and 7 bases from J, the junction contained 8 bases not matched to a gene. There are 12 residues in the CDR3. The CDR3 DNA is TGCAGCTCCAAAGCGGGGGCGAATACGCAGTATTTT. Translating it yields CSSKAGANTQYF.

This clone was seen only a few times. The chain joins TRBV2 to TRBJ2-5, with D unclear. V lost 6 bases and J 9 bases, leaving 11 bases between the germline ends. Germline V gives CDR1 SNHLY, CDR2 FYNNEI. The CDR3 has 11 residues. The DNA for the CDR3 is TGTGCCAGCAGCCTCATGGCGGCCCAGTACTTC. It encodes CASSLMAAQYF.

The rearrangement uses TRBV20-1 and TRBJ2-3; D ambiguous. The germline V gene encodes CDR1 DFQATT and CDR2 SNEGSKA (reference sequence). The CDR3 length is 11 residues. V lost 3 bases, J lost 6 bases, and 7 bases lay in between. CDR3 sequence: CSASPVDTQYF. CDR3 coding DNA: TGCAGTGCTAGTCCCGTCGATACGCAGTATTTT.

The rearrangement joins TRBV30 to TRBJ2-3, with no clear D. V was clipped by 0 bases and J by 2 bases, with 9 bases between them. The CDR3 length is 14 residues. The germline CDR1 and CDR2 sequences are GTSNPN and SVGIG (reference sequence). CDR3 sequence reads: CAWSVSRNTDTQYF. The CDR3 DNA is TGTGCCTGGAGTGTAAGTCGGAACACAGATACGCAGTATTTT.

This clone has just one count. V and J are TRBV30 and TRBJ2-4; D unclear. V was shortened by 3 bases and J by 1 base, with 10 bases between the two germline ends. Per the germline V gene, CDR1 is GTSNPN and CDR2 is SVGIG (reference sequence). The CDR3 has 14 residues. The CDR3 here is CAWRSTPAKNIQYF. In DNA, the CDR3 is TGTGCCTGGAGGTCCACCCCTGCCAAAAACATTCAGTACTTC.

The chain employs TRBV25-1 and TRBJ2-7; 10 nucleotides line up with TRBD2. The trim removed 8 bases at V and 3 bases at J, leaving 13 bases unmatched. The CDR3 sequence is 16 residues long. The germline V gene has CDR1 MGHDK and CDR2 SYGVNS. The CDR3 loop is CASLGPSGGQYYEQYF. Written as DNA, the CDR3 is TGTGCCAGCTTGGGGCCTAGCGGGGGCCAATACTACGAGCAGTACTTC.

This chain connects TRBV7-2 to TRBJ2-7; maybe TRBD2 (6 bases). Germline CDR1 SGHTA, CDR2 FQGNSA. Deletions cut 8 bases from V and 3 bases from J, with 11 bases between. The CDR3 totals 12 residues. CDR3 coding DNA: TGTGCCAGCGGGAGGTCGGGCTACGAGCAGTACTTC. Translated: CASGRSGYEQYF.

This clone turned up a few times. The rearrangement uses TRBV7-3 and TRBJ2-2; D remains unclear. V dropped 2 bases and J dropped 0 bases, with 7 bases sitting between them. Germline CDR1 SGHTA, CDR2 FQGTGA. The CDR3 loop spans 15 amino acids. The CDR3 DNA reads as TGTGCCAGCAGCTTACAGGAGTCGAACACCGGGGAGCTGTTTTTT. Translation gives CASSLQESNTGELFF.

V usage is TRBV5-1 and J usage is TRBJ2-3; 13 bases are shared with TRBD2. The germline V gene encodes CDR1 SGHRS and CDR2 YFSETQ. The CDR3 has 16 residues. Trimming cost V 4 bases and J 0 bases; bases outside gene matches: 2. CDR3 loop: CASSPGLAGSTDTQYF. In DNA, the CDR3 is TGCGCCAGCAGCCCGGGACTAGCGGGGAGCACAGATACGCAGTATTTT.

The V call is TRBV7-9, the J call TRBJ2-1; D gene unclear. CDR1 SEHNR and CDR2 FQNEAQ come from the germline V gene (reference sequence). The V gene lost 2 bases and the J gene lost 2 bases, with 7 bases spanning the gap. CDR3 length equals 14 residues. CDR3 DNA sequence: TGTGCCAGCAGCTTACAGTCAGCCTACAATGAGCAGTTCTTC. This sequence encodes CASSLQSAYNEQFF. Complete variable domain (other parts from reference TRBV7-9 and TRBJ2-1): DTGVSQNPRHKITKRGQNVTFRCDPISEHNRLYWYRQTLGQGPEFLTYFQNEAQLEKSRLLSDRFSAERPKGSFSTLEIQRTEQGDSAMYLCASSLQSAYNEQFFGPGTRLTVL.

V gene TRBV6-5 combines with J gene TRBJ2-3; 9 bases align to TRBD1. The ends lost 10 bases at V and 3 bases at J; junction bases unmatched: 5. This CDR3 has 13 amino acids. CDR1 and CDR2 from the germline V gene are MNHEY and SVGAGI. The CDR3 coding sequence is TGTGCCACCAACAGGGGGCGTACAGATACGCAGTATTTT. The encoded protein is CATNRGRTDTQYF.

The chain carries TRBV7-2 and TRBJ2-5, with D possibly matching TRBD2 (7 bases). Germline lookup yields CDR1 SGHTA and CDR2 FQGNSA. V lost 3 bases, J lost 4 bases, and 12 bases lay in between. The CDR3 covers 14 residues. The CDR3 sequence: CASSFRGGGETQYF. The CDR3, as DNA: TGTGCCAGCAGCTTCAGGGGAGGGGGAGAGACCCAGTACTTC.

This clone was detected only a few times. This chain links TRBV29-1 with TRBJ2-7, with D perhaps matching TRBD1 (5 bases). Germline-derived CDR1 and CDR2 are SQVTM and ANQGSEA. Trimming took off 7 bases at V and 1 base at J, with 11 bases between the two ends. This CDR3 is 12 amino acids long. The CDR3: CSAVGESYEQYF. CDR3 nucleotides: TGCAGCGCCGTAGGGGAATCCTACGAGCAGTACTTC.

The chain uses TRBV6-6 and TRBJ2-7; 9 nucleotides line up with TRBD1. Germline V lookup: CDR1 MNHNY, CDR2 SVGAGI (reference sequence). This CDR3 contains 14 residues. V was clipped by 5 bases and J by 5 bases; unmatched bases: 7. CDR3 sequence reads: CASSTGQGSDEQYF. The DNA of the CDR3 is TGTGCCAGCAGTACCGGACAGGGGTCCGACGAGCAGTACTTC.